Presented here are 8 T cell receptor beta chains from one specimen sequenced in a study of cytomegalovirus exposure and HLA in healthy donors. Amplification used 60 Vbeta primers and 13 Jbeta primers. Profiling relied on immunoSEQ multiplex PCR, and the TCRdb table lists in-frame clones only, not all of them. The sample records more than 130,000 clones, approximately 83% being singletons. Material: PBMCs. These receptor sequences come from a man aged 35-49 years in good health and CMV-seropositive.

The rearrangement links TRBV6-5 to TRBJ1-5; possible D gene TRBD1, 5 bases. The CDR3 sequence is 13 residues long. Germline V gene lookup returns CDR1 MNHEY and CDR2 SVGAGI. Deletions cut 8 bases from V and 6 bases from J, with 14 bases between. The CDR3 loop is CASSTQGGQPQHF. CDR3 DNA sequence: TGTGCCAGCTCGACGCAGGGAGGTCAGCCCCAGCATTTT.

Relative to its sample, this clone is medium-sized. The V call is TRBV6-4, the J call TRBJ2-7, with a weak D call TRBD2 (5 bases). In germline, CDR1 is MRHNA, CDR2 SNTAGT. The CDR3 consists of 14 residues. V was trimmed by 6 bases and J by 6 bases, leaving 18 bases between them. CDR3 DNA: TGTGCCAGCAGCACCAGCCCGGACTCTAGCGAGCAGTACTTC. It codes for CASSTSPDSSEQYF.

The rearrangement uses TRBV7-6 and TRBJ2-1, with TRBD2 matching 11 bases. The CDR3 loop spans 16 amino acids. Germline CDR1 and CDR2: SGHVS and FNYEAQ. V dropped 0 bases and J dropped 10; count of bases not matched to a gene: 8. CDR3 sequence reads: CASSLATSGSAREQFF. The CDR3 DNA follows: TGTGCCAGCAGCTTAGCCACTAGCGGGAGTGCGAGAGAGCAGTTCTTC.

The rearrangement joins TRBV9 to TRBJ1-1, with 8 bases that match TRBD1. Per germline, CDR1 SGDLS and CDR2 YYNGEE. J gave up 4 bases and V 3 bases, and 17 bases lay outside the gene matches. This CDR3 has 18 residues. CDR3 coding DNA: TGTGCCAGCAGCGGAGGTGACAGGGGTGGACGGCGGGGCACTGAAGCTTTCTTT. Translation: CASSGGDRGGRRGTEAFF.

CDR3 DNA sequence: TGTGCCACTAGACGGGAGTCGGCAGATTACGAGCAGTACTTC. Amino acids: CATRRESADYEQYF. The rearrangement joins TRBV19 to TRBJ2-7; possibly TRBD2 for D (6 bases). The CDR3 contains 14 residues. V was pared by 10 bases and J by 4 bases, with 20 bases between. Germline lookup yields CDR1 LNHDA and CDR2 SQIVND (reference sequence).

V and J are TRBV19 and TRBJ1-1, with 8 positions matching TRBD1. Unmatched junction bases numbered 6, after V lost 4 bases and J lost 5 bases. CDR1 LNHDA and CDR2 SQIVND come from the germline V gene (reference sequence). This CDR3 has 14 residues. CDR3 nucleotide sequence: TGTGCCAGTAGTAGCCGACAGGGGAGGACTGAAGCTTTCTTT. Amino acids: CASSSRQGRTEAFF.

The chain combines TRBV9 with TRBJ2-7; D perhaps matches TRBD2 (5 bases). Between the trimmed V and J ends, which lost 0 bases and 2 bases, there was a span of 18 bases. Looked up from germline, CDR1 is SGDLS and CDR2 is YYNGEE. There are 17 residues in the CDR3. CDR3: CASSVEWWRAWAYEQYF. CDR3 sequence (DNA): TGTGCCAGCAGCGTAGAATGGTGGCGGGCTTGGGCCTACGAGCAGTACTTC.

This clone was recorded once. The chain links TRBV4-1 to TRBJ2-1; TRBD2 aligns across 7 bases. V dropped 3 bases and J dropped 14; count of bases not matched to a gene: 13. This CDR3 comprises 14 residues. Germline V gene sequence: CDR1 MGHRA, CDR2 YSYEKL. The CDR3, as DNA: TGCGCCAGCAGCCAGGGCCGGGAGGCTTCGGTGGAGTTCTTC. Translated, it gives CASSQGREASVEFF.